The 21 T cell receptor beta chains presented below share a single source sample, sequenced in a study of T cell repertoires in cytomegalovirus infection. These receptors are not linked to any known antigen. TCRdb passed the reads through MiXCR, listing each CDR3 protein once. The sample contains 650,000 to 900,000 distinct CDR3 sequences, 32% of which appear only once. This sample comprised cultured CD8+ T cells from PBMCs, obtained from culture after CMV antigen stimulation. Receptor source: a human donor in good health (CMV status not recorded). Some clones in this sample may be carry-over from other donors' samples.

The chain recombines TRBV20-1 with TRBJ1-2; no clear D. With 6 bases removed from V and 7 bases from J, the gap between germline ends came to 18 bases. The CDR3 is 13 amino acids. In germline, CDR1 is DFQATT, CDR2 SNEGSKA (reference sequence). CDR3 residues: CSAAAPGSGGYTF. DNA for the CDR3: TGCAGTGCAGCCGCCCCGGGGAGCGGTGGCTACACCTTC.

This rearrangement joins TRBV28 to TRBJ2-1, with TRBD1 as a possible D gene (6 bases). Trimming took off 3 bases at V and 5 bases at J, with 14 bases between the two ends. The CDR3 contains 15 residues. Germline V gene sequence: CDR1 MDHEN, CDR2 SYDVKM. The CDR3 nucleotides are TGTGCCAGCAGTTTCATAGGGGGTCAGGACAATGAGCAGTTCTTC. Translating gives CASSFIGGQDNEQFF. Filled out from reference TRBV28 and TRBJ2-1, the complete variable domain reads DVKVTQSSRYLVKRTGEKVFLECVQDMDHENMFWYRQDPGLGLRLIYFSYDVKMKEKGDIPEGYSVSREKKERFSLILESASTNQTSMYLCASSFIGGQDNEQFFGPGTRLTVL.

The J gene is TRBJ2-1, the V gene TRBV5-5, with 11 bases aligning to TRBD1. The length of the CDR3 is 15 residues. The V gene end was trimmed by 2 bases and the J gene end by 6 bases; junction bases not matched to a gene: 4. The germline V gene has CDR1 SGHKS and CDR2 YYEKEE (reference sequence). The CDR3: CASSFGQGAGNEQFF. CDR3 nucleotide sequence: TGTGCCAGCAGCTTCGGACAGGGGGCCGGCAATGAGCAGTTCTTC.

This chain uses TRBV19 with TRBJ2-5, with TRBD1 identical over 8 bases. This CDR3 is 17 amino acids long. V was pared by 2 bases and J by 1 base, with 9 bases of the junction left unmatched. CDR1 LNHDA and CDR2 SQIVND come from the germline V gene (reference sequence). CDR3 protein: CASSITGYRGSQETQYF. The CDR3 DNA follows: TGTGCCAGTAGTATAACCGGGTACAGGGGGTCCCAAGAGACCCAGTACTTC.

The CDR3 loop is CASSRPGPGLAKNIQYF. The CDR3 coding sequence is TGTGCCAGCAGCCGCCCGGGCCCAGGATTAGCCAAAAACATTCAGTACTTC. The J gene is TRBJ2-4, the V gene TRBV7-6; D remains ambiguous. V was trimmed by 5 bases and J by 0 bases, leaving 17 bases between them. Germline lookup yields CDR1 SGHVS and CDR2 FNYEAQ. The CDR3 sequence is 17 residues long.

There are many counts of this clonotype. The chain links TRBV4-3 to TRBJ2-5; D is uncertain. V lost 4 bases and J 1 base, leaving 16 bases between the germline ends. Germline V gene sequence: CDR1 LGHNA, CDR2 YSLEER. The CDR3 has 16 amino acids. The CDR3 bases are TGCGCCAGCAGCCCTGATCCCGGACGGATCCAAGAGACCCAGTACTTC. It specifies CASSPDPGRIQETQYF.

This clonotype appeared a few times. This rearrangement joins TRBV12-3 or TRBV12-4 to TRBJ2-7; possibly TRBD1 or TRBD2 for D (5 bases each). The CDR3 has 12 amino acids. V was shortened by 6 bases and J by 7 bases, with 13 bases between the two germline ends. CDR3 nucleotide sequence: TGTGCCAGCAGCTCCGGGACGCCTGAGCAGTACTTC. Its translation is CASSSGTPEQYF.

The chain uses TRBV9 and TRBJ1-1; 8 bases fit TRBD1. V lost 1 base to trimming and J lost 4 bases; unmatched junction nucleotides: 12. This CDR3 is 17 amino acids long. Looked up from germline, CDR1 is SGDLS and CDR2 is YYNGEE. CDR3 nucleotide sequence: TGTGCCAGCAGCGTACGGACAGGGCAGGGTGGCTTCACTGAAGCTTTCTTT. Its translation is CASSVRTGQGGFTEAFF.

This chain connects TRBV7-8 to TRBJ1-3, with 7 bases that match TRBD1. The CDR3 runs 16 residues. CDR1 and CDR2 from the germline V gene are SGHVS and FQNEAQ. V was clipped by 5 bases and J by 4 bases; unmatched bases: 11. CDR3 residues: CASSTPSWDRGNTIYF. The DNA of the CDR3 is TGTGCCAGCAGCACGCCGAGTTGGGACAGAGGAAACACCATATATTTT.

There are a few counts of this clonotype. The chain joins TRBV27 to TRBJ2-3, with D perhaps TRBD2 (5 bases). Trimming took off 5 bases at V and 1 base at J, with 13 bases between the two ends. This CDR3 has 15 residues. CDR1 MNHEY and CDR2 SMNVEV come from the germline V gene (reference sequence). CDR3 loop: CASSLLLGGTDTQYF. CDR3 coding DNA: TGTGCCAGCAGTCTTCTACTAGGCGGCACAGATACGCAGTATTTT.

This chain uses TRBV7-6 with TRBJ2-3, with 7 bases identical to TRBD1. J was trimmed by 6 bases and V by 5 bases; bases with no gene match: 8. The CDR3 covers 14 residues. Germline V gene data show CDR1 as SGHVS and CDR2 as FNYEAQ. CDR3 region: CASSPRGLSDTQYF. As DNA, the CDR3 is TGTGCCAGCAGCCCGAGGGGGCTGTCGGATACGCAGTATTTT.

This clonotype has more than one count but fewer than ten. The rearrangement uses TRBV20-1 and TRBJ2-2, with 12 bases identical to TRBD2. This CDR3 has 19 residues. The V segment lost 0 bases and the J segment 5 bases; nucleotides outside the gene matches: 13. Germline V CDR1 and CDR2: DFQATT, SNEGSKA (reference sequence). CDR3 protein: CSAREASGGAVFRTGELFF. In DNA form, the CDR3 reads TGCAGTGCTAGAGAGGCTAGCGGGGGGGCCGTATTTCGGACCGGGGAGCTGTTTTTT.

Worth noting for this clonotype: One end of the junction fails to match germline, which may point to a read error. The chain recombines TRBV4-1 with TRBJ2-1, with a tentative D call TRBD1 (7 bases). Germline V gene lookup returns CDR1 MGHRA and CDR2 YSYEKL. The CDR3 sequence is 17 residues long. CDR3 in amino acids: CVSSQDPPRGVNNEQFF. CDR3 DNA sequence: TGCGTCAGCAGCCAAGATCCCCCCAGGGGGGTTAACAATGAGCAGTTCTTC.

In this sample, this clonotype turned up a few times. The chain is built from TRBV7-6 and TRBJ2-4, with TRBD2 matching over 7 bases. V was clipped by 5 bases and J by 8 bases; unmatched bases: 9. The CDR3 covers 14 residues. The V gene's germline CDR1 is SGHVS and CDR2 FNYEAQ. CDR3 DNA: TGTGCCAGCAGCGCCCCTGGGAGGGTACACATTCAGTACTTC. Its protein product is CASSAPGRVHIQYF.

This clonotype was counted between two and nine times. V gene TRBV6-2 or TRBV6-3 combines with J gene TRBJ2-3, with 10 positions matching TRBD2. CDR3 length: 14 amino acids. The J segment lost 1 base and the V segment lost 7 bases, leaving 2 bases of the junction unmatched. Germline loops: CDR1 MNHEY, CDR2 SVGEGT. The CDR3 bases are TGTGCCAGCAAGGGGACTAGCGGCACAGATACGCAGTATTTT. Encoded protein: CASKGTSGTDTQYF.

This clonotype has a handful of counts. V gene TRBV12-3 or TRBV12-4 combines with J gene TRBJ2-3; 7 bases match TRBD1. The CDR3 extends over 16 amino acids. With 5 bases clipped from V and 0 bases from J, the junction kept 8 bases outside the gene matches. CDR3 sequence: CASSNGQVHSTDTQYF. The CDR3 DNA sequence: TGTGCCAGCAGTAATGGACAGGTCCATAGCACAGATACGCAGTATTTT.

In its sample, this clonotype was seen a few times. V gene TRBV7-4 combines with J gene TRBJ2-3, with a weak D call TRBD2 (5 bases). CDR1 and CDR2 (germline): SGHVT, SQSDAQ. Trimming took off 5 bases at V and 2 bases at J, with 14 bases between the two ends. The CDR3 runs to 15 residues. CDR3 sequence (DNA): TGTGCCAGCAGCCAATGGGCGGGTCTCACAGATACGCAGTATTTT. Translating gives CASSQWAGLTDTQYF. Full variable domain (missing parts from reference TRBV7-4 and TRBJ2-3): GAGVSQSPRYKVAKRGRDVALRCDSISGHVTLYWYRQTLGQGSEVLTYSQSDAQRDKSGRPSGRFSAERPERSVSTLKIQRTEQGDSAVYLCASSQWAGLTDTQYFGPGTRLTVL.

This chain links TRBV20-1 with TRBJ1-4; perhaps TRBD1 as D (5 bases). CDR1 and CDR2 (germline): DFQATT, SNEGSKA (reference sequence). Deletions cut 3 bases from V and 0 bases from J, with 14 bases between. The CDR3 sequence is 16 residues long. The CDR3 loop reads CSASLGRWTTNEKLFF. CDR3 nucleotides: TGCAGTGCTAGTCTGGGGCGATGGACAACTAATGAAAAACTGTTTTTT.

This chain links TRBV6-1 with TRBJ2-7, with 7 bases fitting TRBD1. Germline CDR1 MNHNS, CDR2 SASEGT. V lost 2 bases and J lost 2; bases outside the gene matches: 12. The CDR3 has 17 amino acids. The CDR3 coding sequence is TGTGCCAGCAGTGAATTCGAGGGACAGCCTATGACCTACGAGCAGTACTTC. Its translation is CASSEFEGQPMTYEQYF.

This CDR3 reads CASSLLGTGAEAFF. CDR3 nucleotides: TGTGCCAGCAGTCTGCTTGGGACAGGGGCTGAAGCTTTCTTT. This chain connects TRBV6-6 to TRBJ1-1; 10 bases are shared with TRBD1. Germline loops: CDR1 MNHNY, CDR2 SVGAGI (reference sequence). This CDR3 has 14 residues. The junction had 6 bases not matched to a gene; V was cut back by 5 bases and J by 6 bases.

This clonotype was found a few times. The CDR3 DNA sequence: TGTGCCAGCAGCTTGGGCGGGACAGGGGGCAAAACCGGGGAGCTGTTTTTT. Protein: CASSLGGTGGKTGELFF. The gene calls are TRBV7-8 and TRBJ2-2; 12 nucleotides agree with TRBD1. Trimming at V came to 3 bases and at J to 5 bases, leaving 7 bases not matched to a gene. Germline CDR1 SGHVS, CDR2 FQNEAQ. The CDR3 length is 17 residues.